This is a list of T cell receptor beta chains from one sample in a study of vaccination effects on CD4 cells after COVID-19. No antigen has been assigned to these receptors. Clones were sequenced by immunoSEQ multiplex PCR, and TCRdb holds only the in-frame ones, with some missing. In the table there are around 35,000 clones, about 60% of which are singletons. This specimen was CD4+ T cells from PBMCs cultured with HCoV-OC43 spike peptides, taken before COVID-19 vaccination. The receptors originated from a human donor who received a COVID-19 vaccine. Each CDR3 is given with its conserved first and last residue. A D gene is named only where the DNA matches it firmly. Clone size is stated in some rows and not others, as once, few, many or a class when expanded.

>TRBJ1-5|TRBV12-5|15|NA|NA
TGTGCTAGTGGCAGAGGGGGGCTTGGCAATCAGCCCCAGCATTTT
CASGRGGLGNQPQHF
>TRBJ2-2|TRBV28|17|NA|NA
TGTGCCAGCAGTTTCCTAATCAGGGGACGTTGGACCGGGGAGCTGTTTTTT
CASSFLIRGRWTGELFF
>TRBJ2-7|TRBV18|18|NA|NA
NA
CASSEFFSLDRVTYEQYF
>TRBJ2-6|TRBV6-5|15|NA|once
TGTGCCAGCAGTTACTCATCCTCTGGGGCCAACGTCCTGACTTTC
CASSYSSSGANVLTF
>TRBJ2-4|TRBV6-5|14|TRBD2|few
TGTGCCAGCAGTCTGGGACTAGGGCGGAACATTCAGTACTTC
CASSLGLGRNIQYF
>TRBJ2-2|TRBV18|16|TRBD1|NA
TGTGCCAGCTCACCACCTGGGACAGCAGCTCCCGGGGAGCTGTTTTTT
CASSPPGTAAPGELFF
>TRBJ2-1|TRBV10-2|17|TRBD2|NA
TGCGCCAGCAGTGACCAGCTAGCGGGGGGTATATACAATGAGCAGTTCTTC
CASSDQLAGGIYNEQFF
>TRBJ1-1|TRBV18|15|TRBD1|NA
TGTGCCAGCTCACCCCAACAGGGGTTGGACACTGAAGCTTTCTTT
CASSPQQGLDTEAFF
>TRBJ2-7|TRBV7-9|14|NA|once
TGTGCCAGCAGCTCCACAGGGAACTCCTACGAGCAGTACTTC
CASSSTGNSYEQYF
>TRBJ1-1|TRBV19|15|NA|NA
TGTGCCAGTACCGTACCGGGCCACTACAGCACTGAAGCTTTCTTT
CASTVPGHYSTEAFF
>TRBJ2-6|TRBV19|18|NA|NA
TGTGCCAGTAGTATAGACCCGATCGGGACGGCTGGGGCCAACGTCCTGACTTTC
CASSIDPIGTAGANVLTF
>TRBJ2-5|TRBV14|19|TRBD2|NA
TGTGCCAGCAGCCAAGCTATTGCTAGCGGGGGGCCTCATTCCGAGACCCAGTACTTC
CASSQAIASGGPHSETQYF
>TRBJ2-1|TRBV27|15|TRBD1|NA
TGTGCCAGCAGTAGGACAGGGGGGCGCTACAATGAGCAGTTCTTC
CASSRTGGRYNEQFF
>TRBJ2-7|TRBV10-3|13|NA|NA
TGTGCCATCTCCTTTGGCGACTCCTACGAGCAGTACTTC
CAISFGDSYEQYF
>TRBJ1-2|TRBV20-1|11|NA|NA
TGCAGTGCTAGAGCGGGGTACGGCTACACCTTC
CSARAGYGYTF
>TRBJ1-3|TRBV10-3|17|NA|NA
TGTGCCATCAGTGAGTCAAGGGGGATACCCCCTGGAAACACCATATATTTT
CAISESRGIPPGNTIYF
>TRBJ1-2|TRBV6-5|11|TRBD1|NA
TGTGCCAGCAGAACAGGGGTCGGCTACACCTTC
CASRTGVGYTF
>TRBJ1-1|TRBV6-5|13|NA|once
TGTGCCAGCAGTTCAGTCAAAAACACTGAAGCTTTCTTT
CASSSVKNTEAFF
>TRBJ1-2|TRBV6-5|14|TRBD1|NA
TGTGCCAGCAGCCTGACAGGGCCTGGCGGGGGCTACACCTTC
CASSLTGPGGGYTF
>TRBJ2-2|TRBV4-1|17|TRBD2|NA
TGCGCCAGCAGCCAAGGGGGACTAGCGGGAGCGGGCGGGGAGCTGTTTTTT
CASSQGGLAGAGGELFF
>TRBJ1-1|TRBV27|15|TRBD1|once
TGTGCCAGCAGAGGCCAAGGGGGCCGGGACACTGAAGCTTTCTTT
CASRGQGGRDTEAFF
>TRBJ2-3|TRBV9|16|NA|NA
TGTGCCAGCAGCGTAGATCTCGGAGCTAGCACAGATACGCAGTATTTT
CASSVDLGASTDTQYF
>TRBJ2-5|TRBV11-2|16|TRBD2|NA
TGTGCCAGCAGCTTATTCAGCGGGGGGATCCAAGAGACCCAGTACTTC
CASSLFSGGIQETQYF
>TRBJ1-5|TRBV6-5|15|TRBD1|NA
TGTGCCAGCAGGCTCTTGACAGGGACCAATCAGCCCCAGCATTTT
CASRLLTGTNQPQHF
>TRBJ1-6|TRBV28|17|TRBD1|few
TGTGCCAGCATACCGGGACAGGGCAGCTCCTATAATTCACCCCTCCACTTT
CASIPGQGSSYNSPLHF
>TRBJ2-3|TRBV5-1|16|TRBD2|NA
TGCGCCAGCAGCTTGGGCCAGCGGGGTATTACAGATACGCAGTATTTT
CASSLGQRGITDTQYF
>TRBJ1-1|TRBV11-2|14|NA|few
TGTGCCAGCAGCTTATGGGACGGTTCGACTGAAGCTTTCTTT
CASSLWDGSTEAFF
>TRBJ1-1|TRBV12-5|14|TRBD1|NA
TGTGCTAGTGGCCTGGGACAGGTTTTTACTGAAGCTTTCTTT
CASGLGQVFTEAFF
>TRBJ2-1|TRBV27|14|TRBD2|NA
TGTGCCAGCAGTTTAAGCGGGAGTTTCAATGAGCAGTTCTTC
CASSLSGSFNEQFF
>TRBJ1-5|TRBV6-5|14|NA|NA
TGTGCCAGCAGGGGGGACACTTACAATCAGCCCCAGCATTTT
CASRGDTYNQPQHF
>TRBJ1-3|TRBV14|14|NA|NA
TGTGCCAGCAGTAGAATCCGCTCTGGAAACACCATATATTTT
CASSRIRSGNTIYF
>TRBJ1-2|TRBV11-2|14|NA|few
TGTGCCAGCAGCCGGGACACTGAATCGGGAGGCTACACCTTC
CASSRDTESGGYTF
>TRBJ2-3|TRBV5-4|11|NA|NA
TGTGCCAGCAGCTTGTTAGATACGCAGTATTTT
CASSLLDTQYF
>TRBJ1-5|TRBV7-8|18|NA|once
TGTGCCAGCAGCTTCAAAGGGCGGCAGGGGTGGACCAATCAGCCCCAGCATTTT
CASSFKGRQGWTNQPQHF
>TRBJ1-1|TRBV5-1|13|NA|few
TGCGCCAGCAGCTGGAGGTTACACACTGAAGCTTTCTTT
CASSWRLHTEAFF
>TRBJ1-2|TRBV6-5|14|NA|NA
TGTGCCAGCAGAAAGGGACGGGACTGGGGTGGCTACACCTTC
CASRKGRDWGGYTF
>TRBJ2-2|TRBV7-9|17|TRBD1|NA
TGTGCCAGCAGCCGGACAGGGGGAGTGGACAATACCGGGGAGCTGTTTTTT
CASSRTGGVDNTGELFF
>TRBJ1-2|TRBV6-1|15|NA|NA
TGTGCCAGCAGTGAATCCGGAGGGCGCGCCTATGGCTACACCTTC
CASSESGGRAYGYTF
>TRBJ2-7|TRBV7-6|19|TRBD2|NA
TGTGCCAGCAGCTTAGTTGGGGGGTCTAGCGGGAGGCTCGACTACGAGCAGTACTTC
CASSLVGGSSGRLDYEQYF
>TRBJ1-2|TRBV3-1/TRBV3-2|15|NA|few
TGTGCCAGCAGCCAAGACCCGGGGATAGACTATGGCTACACCTTC
CASSQDPGIDYGYTF
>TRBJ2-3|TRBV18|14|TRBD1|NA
TGTGCCAGCTCACCGGCCGACAGGGGGGATACGCAGTATTTT
CASSPADRGDTQYF
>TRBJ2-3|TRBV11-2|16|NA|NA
TGTGCCAGCAGCAGTCTAAATGCACCCCGCGGAGATACGCAGTATTTT
CASSSLNAPRGDTQYF
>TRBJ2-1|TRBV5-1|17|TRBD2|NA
TGCGCCAGCAGCCCGGGACTAGCGGGAGAGGCCGACAATGAGCAGTTCTTC
CASSPGLAGEADNEQFF
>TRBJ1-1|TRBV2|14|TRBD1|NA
TGTGCCAGCAGGGGGGACAGGTGGAGCACTGAAGCTTTCTTT
CASRGDRWSTEAFF
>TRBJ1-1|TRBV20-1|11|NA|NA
TGCAGTGCTACTGCGAACACTGAAGCTTTCTTT
CSATANTEAFF
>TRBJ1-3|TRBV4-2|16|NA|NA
TGTGCCAGTAGCCGGGAGGCAGACAGCTCTGGAAACACCATATATTTT
CASSREADSSGNTIYF
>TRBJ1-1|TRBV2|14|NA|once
TGTGCCAGCAGTGAACGAAGGATGAACACTGAAGCTTTCTTT
CASSERRMNTEAFF
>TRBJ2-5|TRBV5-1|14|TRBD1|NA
TGCGCCAGCAGCCCAGGACAGGGGCAAGAGACCCAGTACTTC
CASSPGQGQETQYF
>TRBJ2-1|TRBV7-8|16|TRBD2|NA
TGTGCCAGCAGCTTAGTACCTGGACTAGCTGACAATGAGCAGTTCTTC
CASSLVPGLADNEQFF
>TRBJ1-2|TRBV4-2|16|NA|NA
TGTGCCAGCAGCCAAGATGTGTCGGGGGGCCTGTATGGCTACACCTTC
CASSQDVSGGLYGYTF
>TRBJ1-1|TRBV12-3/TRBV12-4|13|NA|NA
TGTGCCAGCACTCACCGGAGGAACACTGAAGCTTTCTTT
CASTHRRNTEAFF
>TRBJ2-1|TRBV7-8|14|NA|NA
TGTGCCAGCAGCTACCAACAATCGAGCAATGAGCAGTTCTTC
CASSYQQSSNEQFF
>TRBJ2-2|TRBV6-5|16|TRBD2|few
TGTGCCAGCAGTTACCCCCCTAGCGGGAGGAGCGGGGAGCTGTTTTTT
CASSYPPSGRSGELFF
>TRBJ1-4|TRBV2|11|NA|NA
TGTGCCAGCAGGGGCGCTGAAAAACTGTTTTTT
CASRGAEKLFF
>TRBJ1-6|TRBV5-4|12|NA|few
TGTGCCAGCCGCGTAGACTTCTCACCCCTCCACTTT
CASRVDFSPLHF
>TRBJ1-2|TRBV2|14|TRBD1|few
TGTGCCAGAACCCCGGGACAGGGAAGATATGGCTACACCTTC
CARTPGQGRYGYTF
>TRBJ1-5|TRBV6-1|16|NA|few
TGTGCCAGCAGTGAATACTCCCGAGCTCGCAATCAGCCCCAGCATTTT
CASSEYSRARNQPQHF